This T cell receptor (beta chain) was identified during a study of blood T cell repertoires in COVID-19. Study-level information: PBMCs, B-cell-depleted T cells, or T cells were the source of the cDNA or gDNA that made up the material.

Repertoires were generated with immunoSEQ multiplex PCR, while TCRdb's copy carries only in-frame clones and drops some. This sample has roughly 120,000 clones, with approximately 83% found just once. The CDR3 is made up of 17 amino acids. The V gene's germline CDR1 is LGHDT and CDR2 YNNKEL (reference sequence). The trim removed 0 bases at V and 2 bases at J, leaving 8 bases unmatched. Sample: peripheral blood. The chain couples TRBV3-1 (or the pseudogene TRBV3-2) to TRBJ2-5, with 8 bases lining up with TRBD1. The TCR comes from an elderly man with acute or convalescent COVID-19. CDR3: CASSQERTGNLQETQYF. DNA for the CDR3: TGTGCCAGCAGCCAAGAACGGACAGGGAATCTTCAAGAGACCCAGTACTTC.